The next 2 T cell receptor beta chains were all read from a single sample in a study of T cells after yellow fever vaccination (dated by TCRdb to the late 2010s). Sample treatment or condition, as interpreted from the label and publication: live attenuated yellow fever vaccine strain. To prepare the library, 5' RACE was applied. Sequenced on an Illumina HiSeq 2500. In TCRdb, the public reads were trimmed at Q25 with fastp and aligned with MiXCR, with productive beta chains retained. Each CDR3 protein appears once, grouped with its most common genes and DNA. The table for this sample lists approximately 510,000 distinct CDR3 sequences; around a fifth of them were counted only once. Together, the top ten hold approximately 16% of the sample. The sequencing here drew on PBMCs, taken approximately 20 days after the first yellow fever vaccination. These receptors came from a young man who received the YFV17D yellow fever vaccine.

This clonotype was counted only a few times. The CDR3 region is CASSFQRGVQETQYF. Written as DNA, the CDR3 is TGTGCCAGCAGCTTTCAGCGGGGGGTTCAAGAGACCCAGTACTTC. The rearrangement joins TRBV7-2 to TRBJ2-5; 9 bases are a match to TRBD2. This CDR3 region has 15 residues. Germline loops: CDR1 SGHTA, CDR2 FQGNSA. V gave up 3 bases and J gave up 2 bases; unmatched junction bases: 4. The full variable domain, its missing parts supplied by reference TRBV7-2 and TRBJ2-5, is GAGVSQSPSNKVTEKGKDVELRCDPISGHTALYWYRQSLGQGLEFLIYFQGNSAPDKSGLPSDRFSAERTGGSVSTLTIQRTQQEDSAVYLCASSFQRGVQETQYFGPGTRLLVL.

Concerning this clonotype itself: The CDR3 ends on some other residue instead of the conserved phenylalanine or tryptophan, so this is likely a read error. This chain links TRBV7-2 with TRBJ2-3; tentatively, D is TRBD1 (5 bases). The CDR3 totals 17 residues. Germline V gives CDR1 SGHTA, CDR2 FQGNSA. Trimming took 3 bases from V and 4 from J, leaving 20 bases between them. The CDR3 DNA reads as TGTGCCAGCAGCTTTTTTACCCCGGCAGGGAATCCAGATACGCAGTATTTA. Protein: CASSFFTPAGNPDTQYL.